What follows are 9 T cell receptor beta chains derived from one specimen sequenced in a study of neurological immune-mediated disorders. Using its own MiXCR run on the 5' RACE reads, TCRdb lists one record per CDR3 protein. The sample has about 58,000 distinct CDR3 sequences; 2% to 3% are singletons. Sequencing used PBMCs. These receptors all stem from a man aged 45-60 years with multiple sclerosis.

This clonotype occurred many times. The rearrangement joins TRBV18 to TRBJ2-1, with TRBD1 matching over 8 bases. Germline-derived CDR1 and CDR2 are KGHSH and LQKENI. The CDR3 has 16 residues. J gave up 4 bases and V 4 bases, and 9 bases lay outside the gene matches. CDR3: CASSLPTGVKYNEQFF. CDR3 bases: TGTGCCAGCTCACTCCCGACAGGGGTGAAGTACAATGAGCAGTTCTTC. Full variable domain (rest looked up from reference TRBV18 and TRBJ2-1): NAGVMQNPRHLVRRRGQEARLRCSPMKGHSHVYWYRQLPEEGLKFMVYLQKENIIDESGMPKERFSAEFPKEGPSILRIQQVVRGDSAAYFCASSLPTGVKYNEQFFGPGTRLTVL.

This clonotype was seen at least ten times. The chain joins TRBV5-1 to TRBJ1-2, with 7 nucleotides matching TRBD1. CDR3 length equals 14 residues. CDR1 and CDR2 (germline): SGHRS, YFSETQ. V shed 4 bases, J shed 0 bases, and the junction held 3 bases outside the gene matches. The CDR3 DNA reads TGCGCCAGCAGCGGGACAGCTACTAACTATGGCTACACCTTC. Residues: CASSGTATNYGYTF.

This clonotype was counted ten times or more. The CDR3 end shows no conserved phenylalanine or tryptophan, and so a read error is likely. The DNA is omitted, as the CDR3 cannot be located on it reliably, and the CDR3 follows TCRdb's listing. The gene calls are TRBV20-1 and TRBJ1-2; the table's D call TRBD1 went unverified against the DNA. Germline CDR1 is DFQATT and CDR2 is SNEGSKA (reference sequence). The CDR3 totals 13 residues, both ends included. Here the CDR3 reads CSASVPRKGGLVL.

This clonotype was detected many times. This sequence joins TRBV20-1 and TRBJ2-5; D possibly corresponds to TRBD2 (5 bases). Per the germline V gene, CDR1 is DFQATT and CDR2 is SNEGSKA (reference sequence). CDR3 length: 15 amino acids. Deletions cut 5 bases from V and 5 bases from J, with 21 bases between. CDR3 bases: TGCAGTGCTCGAGGAGGCGTAGGGTCAGTGGAGACCCAGTACTTC. It is translated as CSARGGVGSVETQYF.

This clonotype has at least ten counts. The chain couples TRBV6-6 to TRBJ2-2; D ambiguous. Trimming pared 6 bases from V and 1 base from J, leaving 12 bases between. The CDR3 has 15 residues. Looked up from germline, CDR1 is MNHNY and CDR2 is SVGAGI (reference sequence). CDR3 residues: CASSSHPENTGELFF. In DNA form, the CDR3 reads TGTGCCAGCAGCTCGCACCCCGAGAACACCGGGGAGCTGTTTTTT.

This clonotype showed up many times. This chain joins TRBV11-2 and TRBJ2-1, with 8 bases identical to TRBD2. The CDR3 is 12 amino acids. J was trimmed by 13 bases and V by 1 base; bases with no gene match: 3. CDR1 and CDR2 (germline): SGHAT, FQNNGV. CDR3 sequence: CASSLGAGGQFF. CDR3 nucleotides: TGTGCCAGCAGCTTAGGGGCGGGGGGCCAGTTCTTC.

This clonotype was seen ten or more times. The chain carries TRBV7-2 and TRBJ1-5; D gene unclear. The CDR3 sequence is 13 residues long. The V gene's germline CDR1 is SGHTA and CDR2 FQGNSA. V gave up 6 bases and J gave up 4 bases, with 10 bases separating them. The CDR3: CASSPAGNQPQHF. In nucleotides, the CDR3 is TGTGCCAGCAGTCCAGCGGGTAATCAGCCCCAGCATTTT. Full variable domain (rest looked up from reference TRBV7-2 and TRBJ1-5): GAGVSQSPSNKVTEKGKDVELRCDPISGHTALYWYRQSLGQGLEFLIYFQGNSAPDKSGLPSDRFSAERTGGSVSTLTIQRTQQEDSAVYLCASSPAGNQPQHFGDGTRLSIL.

This clonotype was detected ten times or more. CDR3 coding DNA: TGTGCCAGCAGTTACCAGGAGGAAAACTATGGCTACACCTTC. It yields the protein CASSYQEENYGYTF. This chain uses TRBV6-5 with TRBJ1-2; D is ambiguous. The CDR3 totals 14 residues. The germline V gene encodes CDR1 MNHEY and CDR2 SVGAGI. V was trimmed by 2 bases and J by 2 bases, leaving 9 bases between them.

V usage is TRBV6-2 or TRBV6-3 and J usage is TRBJ1-1; 9 bases match TRBD1. Per the germline V gene, CDR1 is MNHEY and CDR2 is SVGEGT. The junction had 10 bases not matched to a gene; V was cut back by 0 bases and J by 2 bases. CDR3 length equals 18 residues. CDR3 sequence: CASSYSYRGLDPNTEAFF. For the CDR3, the DNA is TGTGCCAGCAGTTACTCCTACAGGGGGCTAGATCCAAACACTGAAGCTTTCTTT.